This TCR beta chain was retrieved from a study of T cell responses to AZD1222 COVID-19 vaccine. Generated by immunoSEQ multiplex PCR, the TCRdb table keeps only in-frame clones and is missing some. The sample lists under 200,000 clones, about 90% occurring once. The CDR3 has 14 residues. The germline V gene has CDR1 LGHDT and CDR2 YNNKEL (reference sequence). After removal of 3 bases from V and 3 bases from J, the junction contained 1 base not matched to a gene. This clonotype was obtained from an adult in good health. Specimen: peripheral blood, collected on day 0 of AZD1222 vaccination. The chain couples TRBV3-1 (or the pseudogene TRBV3-2) to TRBJ1-4, with 7 bases aligning to TRBD1. The CDR3 here is CASSQRGPNEKLFF. CDR3 nucleotide sequence: TGTGCCAGCAGCCAGAGGGGGCCTAATGAAAAACTGTTTTTT.